This TCR beta chain was retrieved from a study of tissue T cells after allogeneic stem cell transplantation. Study at large: Graft-versus-host disease patients received grafts, several unmodified and three CD34-selected to deplete T cells.

The table came from immunoSEQ multiplex PCR; TCRdb's copy has only in-frame clones and leaves some out. The sample comprises some 43,000 clones, roughly 92% of which are singletons, and approximately 3.6% rests with the top ten. V lost 5 bases to trimming and J lost 3 bases, with 16 bases between them. The CDR3 contains 15 residues. Germline-derived CDR1 and CDR2 are KGHSH and LQKENI. The specimen comprised blood, sampled before transplantation. The chain combines TRBV18 with TRBJ1-1; possible D gene TRBD1, 5 bases. This clonotype originated in a woman aged 35-75 years who later had graft-versus-host disease after an allogeneic stem cell transplant. The CDR3 here is CASSNGQGLDTEAFF. The DNA of the CDR3 is TGTGCCAGCTCAAACGGGCAGGGTTTGGACACTGAAGCTTTCTTT.